These T cell receptor beta chains were read from a single sample in a study of cytotoxic CD8 clonotypes in ibrutinib-treated CLL. The table came from immunoSEQ multiplex PCR; TCRdb's copy has only in-frame clones and leaves some out. Of roughly 110,000 clones in the sample, 45% to 65% were seen once. The source was PBMCs, collected after 24 months of ibrutinib treatment. These receptors all come from a human donor with chronic lymphocytic leukemia. Both conserved end residues are part of each CDR3. Each record gives: V gene, J gene, clone size, D gene, CDR3 DNA, CDR3 protein. D genes are given only for firm matches. Not all rows give a size; the values are once, few, many and, for expanded clones, a class.

v_call: TRBV7-9; j_call: TRBJ2-7; clone_size: many; d_call: TRBD1; cdr3_nt: TGTGCCAGCAGCTCCAACTGGGCAGGGGGCCTCTACGAGCAGTACTTC; cdr3_aa: CASSSNWAGGLYEQYF
v_call: TRBV29-1; j_call: TRBJ1-1; clone_size: -; d_call: TRBD1; cdr3_nt: TGCAGCGTAGCCGGGACAGGGGTCACTGAAGCTTTCTTT; cdr3_aa: CSVAGTGVTEAFF
v_call: TRBV15; j_call: TRBJ2-2; clone_size: -; d_call: TRBD1; cdr3_nt: TGTGCCACCAGCAGAGCCGGGACAGGGGAGACCGGGGAGCTGTTTTTT; cdr3_aa: CATSRAGTGETGELFF
v_call: TRBV6-6; j_call: TRBJ2-1; clone_size: -; d_call: TRBD1; cdr3_nt: TGTGCCAGCAGTGACAGGGGATATGAGCAGTTCTTC; cdr3_aa: CASSDRGYEQFF
v_call: TRBV27; j_call: TRBJ2-5; clone_size: -; d_call: TRBD1; cdr3_nt: TGTGCCAGCAGTCGACAGGGGGCGAATCAAGAGACCCAGTACTTC; cdr3_aa: CASSRQGANQETQYF
v_call: TRBV29-1; j_call: TRBJ1-2; clone_size: -; d_call: TRBD1; cdr3_nt: TGCAGCGTTCGGGACAGGTCATCCCATGGCTACACCTTC; cdr3_aa: CSVRDRSSHGYTF
v_call: TRBV6-5; j_call: TRBJ2-7; clone_size: -; d_call: TRBD1; cdr3_nt: TGTGCCAGCAGTTACGGTGTTACAGGGGGCTACGAGCAGTACTTC; cdr3_aa: CASSYGVTGGYEQYF
v_call: TRBV25-1; j_call: TRBJ2-1; clone_size: few; d_call: TRBD1; cdr3_nt: TGTGCCAGCAACCGACAGGGGGCGGGTGAGCAGTTCTTC; cdr3_aa: CASNRQGAGEQFF
v_call: TRBV5-1; j_call: TRBJ1-6; clone_size: -; d_call: TRBD1; cdr3_nt: TGCGCCAGCAGCTCCGGGACAGAGAATTCACCCCTCCACTTT; cdr3_aa: CASSSGTENSPLHF
v_call: TRBV10-3; j_call: TRBJ2-3; clone_size: -; d_call: -; cdr3_nt: TGTGCCATCAGTGAGTCGGCCTATACGCAGTATTTT; cdr3_aa: CAISESAYTQYF
v_call: TRBV4-3; j_call: TRBJ2-7; clone_size: -; d_call: TRBD1; cdr3_nt: TGCGCCAGCAGCCAAGATCGAGACAGGGTGTACGAGCAGTACTTC; cdr3_aa: CASSQDRDRVYEQYF
v_call: TRBV6-1; j_call: TRBJ2-7; clone_size: few; d_call: -; cdr3_nt: TGTGCCAGCAGTGAAGATCCTACCTACGAGCAGTACTTC; cdr3_aa: CASSEDPTYEQYF
v_call: TRBV5-4; j_call: TRBJ2-2; clone_size: many; d_call: TRBD2; cdr3_nt: TGTGCCAGCAGCTTGGCAGCAGCGGGGGGGATGAGCACCGGGGAGCTGTTTTTT; cdr3_aa: CASSLAAAGGMSTGELFF
v_call: TRBV9; j_call: TRBJ1-3; clone_size: few; d_call: -; cdr3_nt: TGTGCCAGCAGCGTGGGGGGCCCGTCAAGCTCTGGAAACACCATATATTTT; cdr3_aa: CASSVGGPSSSGNTIYF
v_call: TRBV13; j_call: TRBJ2-3; clone_size: few; d_call: TRBD1; cdr3_nt: TGTGCCAGCAGCAACCGACGACAGGGAGCTAGCACAGATACGCAGTATTTT; cdr3_aa: CASSNRRQGASTDTQYF
v_call: TRBV30; j_call: TRBJ1-2; clone_size: -; d_call: -; cdr3_nt: TGTGCCTGGACGTACGGGGTCGTGTCTAGTGGCTACACCTTC; cdr3_aa: CAWTYGVVSSGYTF
v_call: TRBV29-1; j_call: TRBJ2-7; clone_size: -; d_call: -; cdr3_nt: TGCAGCGTTGATGTGGGCGGGTTAGACGAGCAGTACTTC; cdr3_aa: CSVDVGGLDEQYF
v_call: TRBV29-1; j_call: TRBJ2-3; clone_size: -; d_call: -; cdr3_nt: TGCAGCGTCGCCGCCCCCGGGGGATTCACAGATACGCAGTATTTT; cdr3_aa: CSVAAPGGFTDTQYF
v_call: TRBV21-1; j_call: TRBJ1-5; clone_size: -; d_call: -; cdr3_nt: TGTGCCAGCAGCTCACTGAGGGGACAGGGGGCGAATAAGGGCAATCAGCCCCAGCATTTT; cdr3_aa: CASSSLRGQGANKGNQPQHF
v_call: TRBV15; j_call: TRBJ2-2; clone_size: -; d_call: -; cdr3_nt: TGTGCCACCAGCTCCGGGCAGGTTCTAGGCGGGGAGCTGTTTTTT; cdr3_aa: CATSSGQVLGGELFF
v_call: TRBV7-2; j_call: TRBJ2-5; clone_size: few; d_call: -; cdr3_nt: TGTGCCAGCGGGTCTACCGGCGTGACCCAGTACTTC; cdr3_aa: CASGSTGVTQYF
v_call: TRBV6-1; j_call: TRBJ2-1; clone_size: -; d_call: -; cdr3_nt: TGTGCCAGCAGAGGGGGGAAGATGGGCAATGAGCAGTTCTTC; cdr3_aa: CASRGGKMGNEQFF
v_call: TRBV6-6; j_call: TRBJ1-4; clone_size: -; d_call: TRBD1; cdr3_nt: TGTGCCAGCAGAACCGGGACAGGGGGGAGGGAAAAACTGTTTTTT; cdr3_aa: CASRTGTGGREKLFF
v_call: TRBV6-5; j_call: TRBJ2-7; clone_size: -; d_call: TRBD1; cdr3_nt: TGTGCCAGCAGTTACTCCGGGTGGACAGGGAGCAACGAGCAGTACTTC; cdr3_aa: CASSYSGWTGSNEQYF
v_call: TRBV7-2; j_call: TRBJ2-7; clone_size: few; d_call: TRBD2; cdr3_nt: TGTGCCAGCAGTTCCCTTAGCGGGGGGCCCGCCTACGAGCAGTACTTC; cdr3_aa: CASSSLSGGPAYEQYF
v_call: TRBV2; j_call: TRBJ2-6; clone_size: -; d_call: TRBD1; cdr3_nt: TGTGCCAGCAGTACAGGGGGACCTTACTCTGGGGCCAACGTCCTGACTTTC; cdr3_aa: CASSTGGPYSGANVLTF
v_call: TRBV28; j_call: TRBJ2-1; clone_size: many; d_call: -; cdr3_nt: TGTGCCAGCAGTTTTGACAGTAGTCACAATGAGCAGTTCTTC; cdr3_aa: CASSFDSSHNEQFF